These T cell receptor beta chains were read from a single sample in a study of lymphopenia after photon versus proton radiotherapy. Method: immunoSEQ multiplex PCR; TCRdb's copy keeps in-frame clones and lacks some. The sample has tens of thousands of clones, about 94% seen once. The sequences come from peripheral blood, collected from a patient treated with photon-based radiotherapy. These receptors were taken from a man between 60 and 75 years old with cholangiocarcinoma. CDR3s include the opening cysteine and the closing phenylalanine or tryptophan.

j_gene: TRBJ2-1
v_gene: TRBV27
CDR3aa: CASSPDYRRFNEQFF

j_gene: TRBJ2-2
v_gene: TRBV11-3
CDR3aa: CASSLDRSRTNTGELFF

j_gene: TRBJ2-1
v_gene: TRBV18
CDR3aa: CASSSEGLRYNEQFF

j_gene: TRBJ1-1
v_gene: TRBV9
CDR3aa: CASRRGLNTEAFF

j_gene: TRBJ2-6
v_gene: TRBV15
CDR3aa: CATSRGGTGGSGANVLTF

j_gene: TRBJ2-7
v_gene: TRBV7-6
CDR3aa: CASSPPDSSYEQYF

j_gene: TRBJ2-3
v_gene: TRBV19
CDR3aa: CASSILRGQGDTDTQYF

j_gene: TRBJ2-7
v_gene: TRBV5-1
CDR3aa: CASRFDTSYEQYF

j_gene: TRBJ2-5
v_gene: TRBV7-7
CDR3aa: CASSRGETQYF

j_gene: TRBJ1-1
v_gene: TRBV5-1
CDR3aa: CASSLRQGNTEAFF

j_gene: TRBJ1-5
v_gene: TRBV2
CDR3aa: CASSEEGTALGPQHF